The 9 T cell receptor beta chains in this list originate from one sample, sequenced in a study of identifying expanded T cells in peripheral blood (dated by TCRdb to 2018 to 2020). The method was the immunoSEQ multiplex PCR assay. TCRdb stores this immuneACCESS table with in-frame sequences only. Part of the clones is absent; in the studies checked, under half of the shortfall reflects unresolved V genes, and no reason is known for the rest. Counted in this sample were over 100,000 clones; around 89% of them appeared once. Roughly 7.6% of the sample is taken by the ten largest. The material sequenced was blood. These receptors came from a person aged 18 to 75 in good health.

The CDR3, as DNA: TGTGCCAGCACAGGGACCAGGGCGAGTTCACCCCTCCACTTT. The encoded protein is CASTGTRASSPLHF. This chain connects TRBV21-1 to TRBJ1-6. TRBV21-1 is a pseudogene locus. CDR3 length: 14 residues.

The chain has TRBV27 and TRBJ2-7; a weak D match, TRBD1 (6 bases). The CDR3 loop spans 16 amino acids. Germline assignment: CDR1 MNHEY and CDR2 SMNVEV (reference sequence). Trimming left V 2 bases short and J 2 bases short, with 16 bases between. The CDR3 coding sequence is TGTGCCAGCAGTTTAGACCAGGGGACCCCCCCCTACGAGCAGTACTTC. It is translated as CASSLDQGTPPYEQYF.

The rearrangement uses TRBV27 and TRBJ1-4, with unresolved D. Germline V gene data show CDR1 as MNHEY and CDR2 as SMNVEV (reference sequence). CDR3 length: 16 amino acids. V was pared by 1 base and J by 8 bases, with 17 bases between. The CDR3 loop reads CASSLWQVRTCEKLFF. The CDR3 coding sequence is TGTGCCAGCAGTTTATGGCAGGTAAGGACGTGCGAAAAACTGTTTTTT.

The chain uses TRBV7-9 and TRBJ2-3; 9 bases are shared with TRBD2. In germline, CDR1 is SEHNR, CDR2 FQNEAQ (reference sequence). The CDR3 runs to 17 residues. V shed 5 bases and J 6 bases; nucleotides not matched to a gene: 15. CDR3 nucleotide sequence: TGTGCCAGCAGCCTGGATTGGCGTAGCGGGGGCTGGGATACGCAGTATTTT. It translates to CASSLDWRSGGWDTQYF.

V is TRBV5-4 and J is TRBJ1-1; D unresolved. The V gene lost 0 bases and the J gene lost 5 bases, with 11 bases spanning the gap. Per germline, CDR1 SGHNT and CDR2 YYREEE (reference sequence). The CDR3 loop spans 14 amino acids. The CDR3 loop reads CASSLVGVGTEAFF. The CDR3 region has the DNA TGTGCCAGCAGCTTGGTAGGAGTGGGAACTGAAGCTTTCTTT.

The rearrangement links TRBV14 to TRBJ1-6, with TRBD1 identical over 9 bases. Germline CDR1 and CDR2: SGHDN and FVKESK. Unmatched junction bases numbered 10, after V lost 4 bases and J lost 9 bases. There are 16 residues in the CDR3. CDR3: CASSPLGQGTGSPLHF. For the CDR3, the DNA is TGTGCCAGCAGCCCTTTAGGACAGGGGACAGGTTCACCCCTCCACTTT.

The CDR3 coding sequence is TGTGCCATCAGTGACCGACAGGGGGCCGATGGCTACACCTTC. This gives the protein CAISDRQGADGYTF. V is TRBV10-3 and J is TRBJ1-2, with 10 bases identical to TRBD1. The CDR3 covers 14 residues. Germline CDR1 reads ENHRY; CDR2 reads SYGVKD. V lost 3 bases to trimming and J lost 6 bases; unmatched junction nucleotides: 4.

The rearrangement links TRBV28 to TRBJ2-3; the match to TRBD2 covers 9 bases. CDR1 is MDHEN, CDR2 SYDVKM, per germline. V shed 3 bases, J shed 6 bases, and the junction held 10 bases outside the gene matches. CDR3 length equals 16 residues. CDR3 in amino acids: CASSFGVAGVWDTQYF. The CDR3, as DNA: TGTGCCAGCAGTTTCGGAGTAGCGGGAGTATGGGATACGCAGTATTTT.

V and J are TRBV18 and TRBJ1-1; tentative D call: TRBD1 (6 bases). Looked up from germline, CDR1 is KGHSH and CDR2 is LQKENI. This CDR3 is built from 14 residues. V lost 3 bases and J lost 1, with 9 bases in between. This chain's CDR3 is CASSPGQSNTEAFF. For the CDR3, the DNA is TGTGCCAGCTCACCGGGACAATCGAACACTGAAGCTTTCTTT.